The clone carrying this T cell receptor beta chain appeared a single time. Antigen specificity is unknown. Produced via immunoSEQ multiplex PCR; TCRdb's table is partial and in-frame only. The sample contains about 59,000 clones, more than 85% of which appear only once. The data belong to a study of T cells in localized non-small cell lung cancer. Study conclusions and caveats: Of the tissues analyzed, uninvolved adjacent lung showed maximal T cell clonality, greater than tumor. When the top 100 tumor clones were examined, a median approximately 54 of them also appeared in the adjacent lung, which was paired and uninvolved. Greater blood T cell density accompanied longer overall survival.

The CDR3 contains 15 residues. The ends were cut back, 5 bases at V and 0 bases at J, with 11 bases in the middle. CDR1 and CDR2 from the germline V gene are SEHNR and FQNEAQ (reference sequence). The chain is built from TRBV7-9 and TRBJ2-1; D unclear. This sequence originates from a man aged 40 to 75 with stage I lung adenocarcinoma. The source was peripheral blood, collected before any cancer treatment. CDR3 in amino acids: CASSTDASSYNEQFF. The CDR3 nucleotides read TGTGCCAGCAGCACCGACGCGAGCTCCTACAATGAGCAGTTCTTC.